This T cell receptor (beta chain) was obtained from a study of early T cells in non-severe SARS-CoV-2 infection. Each CDR3 protein is one row after TCRdb ran MiXCR on the 5' RACE reads. Among some 100,000 distinct CDR3 sequences listed, under 15% were seen once. Trimming removed 4 bases at V and 1 base at J, with 7 bases between. Germline-derived CDR1 and CDR2 are LGHNA and YNFKEQ. CDR3 length equals 13 residues. The sequence was collected from an adult who was a healthcare worker with PCR-confirmed SARS-CoV-2 infection or an uninfected control (not recorded which). Input material: whole blood. The chain has TRBV4-2 and TRBJ1-1, with D perhaps TRBD1 (6 bases). As DNA, the CDR3 is TGTGCCAGCAGCCGGACAGAGAACACTGAAGCTTTCTTT. Protein sequence: CASSRTENTEAFF.